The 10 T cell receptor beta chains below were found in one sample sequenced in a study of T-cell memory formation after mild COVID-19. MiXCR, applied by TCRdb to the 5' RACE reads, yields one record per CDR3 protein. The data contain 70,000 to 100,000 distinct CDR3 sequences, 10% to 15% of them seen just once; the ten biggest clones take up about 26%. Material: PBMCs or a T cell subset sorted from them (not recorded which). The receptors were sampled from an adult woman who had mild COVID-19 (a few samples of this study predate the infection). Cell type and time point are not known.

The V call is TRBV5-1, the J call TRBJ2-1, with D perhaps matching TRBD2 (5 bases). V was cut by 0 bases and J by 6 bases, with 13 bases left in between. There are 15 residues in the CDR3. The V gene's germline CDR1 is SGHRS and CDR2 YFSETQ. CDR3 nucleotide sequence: TGCGCCAGCAGCTTGGGGCTAGCTGGCCCCAATGAGCAGTTCTTC. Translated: CASSLGLAGPNEQFF. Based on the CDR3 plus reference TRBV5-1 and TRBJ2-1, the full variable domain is KAGVTQTPRYLIKTRGQQVTLSCSPISGHRSVSWYQQTPGQGLQFLFEYFSETQRNKGNFPGRFSGRQFSNSRSEMNVSTLELGDSALYLCASSLGLAGPNEQFFGPGTRLTVL.

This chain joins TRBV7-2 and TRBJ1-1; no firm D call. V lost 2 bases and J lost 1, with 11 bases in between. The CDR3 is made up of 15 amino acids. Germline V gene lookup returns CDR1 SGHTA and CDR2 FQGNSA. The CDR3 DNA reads TGTGCCAGCAGCTTACCGCAGCGGAAGAACACTGAAGCTTTCTTT. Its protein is CASSLPQRKNTEAFF.

This CDR3 is CASSSLLNQPQHF. The CDR3 bases are TGTGCCAGCAGTTCCCTCCTCAATCAGCCCCAGCATTTT. The gene calls are TRBV27 and TRBJ1-5; D unresolved. CDR3 length equals 13 residues. The V end lost 4 bases, the J end lost 3 bases, and 7 bases lay between the germline ends. CDR1 is MNHEY, CDR2 SMNVEV, per germline (reference sequence).

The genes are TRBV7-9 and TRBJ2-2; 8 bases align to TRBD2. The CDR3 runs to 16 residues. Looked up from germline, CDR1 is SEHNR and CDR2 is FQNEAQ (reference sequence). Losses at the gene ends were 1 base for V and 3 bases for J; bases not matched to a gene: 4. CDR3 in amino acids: CASSLGPGGDTGELFF. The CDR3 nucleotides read TGTGCCAGCAGCTTAGGCCCCGGGGGGGACACCGGGGAGCTGTTTTTT. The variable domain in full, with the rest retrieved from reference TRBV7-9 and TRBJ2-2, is DTGVSQNPRHKITKRGQNVTFRCDPISEHNRLYWYRQTLGQGPEFLTYFQNEAQLEKSRLLSDRFSAERPKGSFSTLEIQRTEQGDSAMYLCASSLGPGGDTGELFFGEGSRLTVL.

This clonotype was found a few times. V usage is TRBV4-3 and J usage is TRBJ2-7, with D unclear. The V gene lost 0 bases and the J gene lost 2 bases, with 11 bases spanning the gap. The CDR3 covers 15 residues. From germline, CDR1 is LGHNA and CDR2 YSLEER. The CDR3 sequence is CASSQEGSPTYEQYF. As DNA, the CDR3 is TGCGCCAGCAGCCAAGAGGGGTCTCCCACCTACGAGCAGTACTTC.

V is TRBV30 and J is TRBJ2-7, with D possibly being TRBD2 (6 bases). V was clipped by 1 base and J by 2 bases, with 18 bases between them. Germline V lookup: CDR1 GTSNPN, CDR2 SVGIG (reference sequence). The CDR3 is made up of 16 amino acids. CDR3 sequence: CAWSGGGFVGTYEQYF. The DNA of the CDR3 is TGTGCCTGGAGTGGTGGAGGGTTCGTGGGGACCTACGAGCAGTACTTC.

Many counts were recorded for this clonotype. The CDR3 loop is CASSSGLRNEQFF. CDR3 DNA: TGTGCCAGCAGCTCAGGGTTACGCAATGAGCAGTTCTTC. The chain couples TRBV7-3 to TRBJ2-1; possible D gene TRBD1, 5 bases. This CDR3 contains 13 residues. Germline V gene lookup returns CDR1 SGHTA and CDR2 FQGTGA. Trimming took 4 bases from V and 6 from J, leaving 10 bases between them.

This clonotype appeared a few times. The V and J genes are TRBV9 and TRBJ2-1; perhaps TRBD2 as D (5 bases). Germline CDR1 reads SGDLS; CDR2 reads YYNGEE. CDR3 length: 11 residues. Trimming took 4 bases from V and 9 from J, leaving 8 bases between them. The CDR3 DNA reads TGTGCCAGCAGCTCCCGGGGTGAGCAGTTCTTC. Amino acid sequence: CASSSRGEQFF.

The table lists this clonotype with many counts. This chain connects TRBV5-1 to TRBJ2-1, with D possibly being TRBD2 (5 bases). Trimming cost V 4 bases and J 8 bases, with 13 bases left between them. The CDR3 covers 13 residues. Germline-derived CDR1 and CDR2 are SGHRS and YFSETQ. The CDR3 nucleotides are TGCGCCAGCAGCCTAGAGGGCAGCCATGAGCAGTTCTTC. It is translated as CASSLEGSHEQFF.

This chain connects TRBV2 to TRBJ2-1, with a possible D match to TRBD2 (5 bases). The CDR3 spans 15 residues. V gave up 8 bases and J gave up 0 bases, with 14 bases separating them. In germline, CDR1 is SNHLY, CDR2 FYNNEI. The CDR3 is CASGTGENSYNEQFF. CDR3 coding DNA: TGTGCCAGCGGAACTGGGGAGAACTCCTACAATGAGCAGTTCTTC.